What follows is one T cell receptor (beta chain) and its context. What it binds is not known. Germline V CDR1 and CDR2: LNHDA, SQIVND (reference sequence). The CDR3 is 14 residues long. V was pared by 7 bases and J by 2 bases, with 7 bases of the junction left unmatched. Indicated time point: week 23, last vaccination. The vaccine gave 300 ug of a 20-mer mutant IDH1 peptide subcutaneously per dose. The donors' diagnosis was new WHO grade 3 or 4 astrocytoma that was IDH1-mutant and ATRX-lost. The assay was immunoSEQ multiplex PCR, and TCRdb's table has in-frame clones only and misses some. This table has over 35,000 clones, 81% appearing once. These data come from a study of a mutant IDH1 vaccine in newly diagnosed glioma. Study context: Vaccines began 4-6 weeks after radiotherapy alone, or with temozolomide cycles. Treated patients had a mean age of roughly 40 years and an approximately 62% male, around 40% female split. Previous treatment comprised radiotherapy, temozolomide, or both, mostly both.

The sequence derives from a man aged 40-50 years with glioma. This chain uses TRBV19 with TRBJ2-7, with 8 bases lining up with TRBD2. The specimen was PBMCs, collected from a glioma patient whose treatment included an IDH1 peptide vaccine. The CDR3 DNA follows: TGTGCCAGTACCCGGGGGGGCAGCACCTACGAGCAGTACTTC. It translates to CASTRGGSTYEQYF.